These 13 T cell receptor beta chains were all obtained from the same sample, sequenced in a study of cytomegalovirus exposure and HLA in healthy donors. Libraries were prepared by immunoSEQ multiplex PCR; TCRdb keeps only in-frame clonotypes and omits some of them. The sample records roughly 130,000 clones, approximately 85% being singletons. The sample taken for sequencing was PBMCs. These receptors were taken from a woman in her 30s in good health and CMV-seronegative.

The genes are TRBV29-1 and TRBJ2-7; 10 bases are shared with TRBD1. After removal of 3 bases from V and 3 bases from J, the junction contained 5 bases not matched to a gene. Germline V gene lookup returns CDR1 SQVTM and CDR2 ANQGSEA. This CDR3 spans 14 amino acids. The CDR3 here is CSVEGTGEGYEQYF. CDR3 bases: TGCAGCGTTGAGGGGACAGGGGAAGGCTACGAGCAGTACTTC.

The chain employs TRBV13 and TRBJ2-3, with D hard to call. V dropped 0 bases and J dropped 4 bases, with 17 bases sitting between them. This CDR3 has 17 residues. Germline CDR1 reads PRHDT; CDR2 reads FYEKMQ (reference sequence). The CDR3 coding sequence is TGTGCCAGCAGCTTAGGCGGTTCCGCGAAATATCCAGATACGCAGTATTTT. It specifies CASSLGGSAKYPDTQYF.

The sample holds one count of this clone. The chain is built from TRBV5-1 and TRBJ1-2; TRBD1 matches at 10 bases. The CDR3 has 15 amino acids. Germline CDR1 and CDR2: SGHRS and YFSETQ. The V gene end was trimmed by 0 bases and the J gene end by 4 bases; junction bases not matched to a gene: 3. CDR3 coding DNA: TGCGCCAGCAGCTTGGGCGGGACAGGGGCCTATGGCTACACCTTC. Translation gives CASSLGGTGAYGYTF.

This chain connects TRBV6-8 to TRBJ2-7; a weak D match, TRBD2 (5 bases). The CDR3 loop spans 16 amino acids. The V gene lost 8 bases and the J gene lost 0 bases, with 20 bases spanning the gap. CDR1 is MNHGY and CDR2 is SAAAGT in the germline V gene. DNA of the CDR3: TGTGCCAGCCGCGGAGGTGGTCTGTCAGGCTCCTACGAGCAGTACTTC. It yields the protein CASRGGGLSGSYEQYF.

This chain joins TRBV28 and TRBJ1-1; 8 bases are a match to TRBD1. Per the germline V gene, CDR1 is MDHEN and CDR2 is SYDVKM. The CDR3 is made up of 17 amino acids. V dropped 1 base and J dropped 0; count of bases not matched to a gene: 7. CDR3 in amino acids: CASSLFRGQGVNTEAFF. The CDR3 bases are TGTGCCAGCAGTTTATTCAGGGGGCAGGGAGTGAACACTGAAGCTTTCTTT.

Here the CDR3 DNA reads TGTGCCAGCAGTTACTCGGGGGGGGATTTCGCTGAAGCTTTCTTT. It codes for CASSYSGGDFAEAFF. V usage is TRBV6-6 and J usage is TRBJ1-1, with D possibly being TRBD1 (5 bases). Looked up from germline, CDR1 is MNHNY and CDR2 is SVGAGI (reference sequence). The V and J ends lost 0 bases and 6 bases respectively, with 14 bases between them. The CDR3 is made up of 15 amino acids.

The chain recombines TRBV6-6 with TRBJ2-7, with 8 bases aligning to TRBD1. CDR3 size: 16 residues. CDR1 and CDR2 (germline): MNHNY, SVGAGI (reference sequence). V shed 6 bases, J shed 4 bases, and the junction held 14 bases outside the gene matches. CDR3 in amino acids: CASSLGAGGGRYEQYF. DNA of the CDR3: TGTGCCAGCAGCCTCGGAGCAGGGGGCGGAAGGTACGAGCAGTACTTC.

The chain recombines TRBV5-1 with TRBJ2-7, with 7 bases matching TRBD1. With 0 bases clipped from V and 7 bases from J, the junction kept 7 bases outside the gene matches. This CDR3 is built from 14 residues. The V gene's germline CDR1 is SGHRS and CDR2 YFSETQ. The CDR3 coding sequence is TGCGCCAGCAGCTTGGGTGCGCCAGGGGGTGAGCAGTACTTC. Translated, it gives CASSLGAPGGEQYF.

In this sample, this clone turned up a few times. The rearrangement uses TRBV19 and TRBJ1-1; no firm D call. Germline lookup yields CDR1 LNHDA and CDR2 SQIVND (reference sequence). V was cut by 6 bases and J by 3 bases, with 11 bases left in between. This CDR3 has 13 amino acids. The CDR3 region is CASRETRDTEAFF. DNA for the CDR3: TGTGCCAGTAGAGAAACGCGGGACACTGAAGCTTTCTTT. Full variable domain (missing parts from reference TRBV19 and TRBJ1-1): DGGITQSPKYLFRKEGQNVTLSCEQNLNHDAMYWYRQDPGQGLRLIYYSQIVNDFQKGDIAEGYSVSREKKESFPLTVTSAQKNPTAFYLCASRETRDTEAFFGQGTRLTVV.

The chain recombines TRBV5-1 with TRBJ1-5; D not resolved. With 0 bases removed from V and 6 bases from J, the gap between germline ends came to 13 bases. The germline gives CDR1 SGHRS, CDR2 YFSETQ. The CDR3 runs to 15 residues. CDR3 sequence: CASSLVPGSGQPQHF. The CDR3, as DNA: TGCGCCAGCAGCTTGGTACCAGGTTCCGGTCAGCCCCAGCATTTT.

This clone appeared once. The rearrangement uses TRBV18 and TRBJ2-5, with TRBD2 identical over 10 bases. Looked up from germline, CDR1 is KGHSH and CDR2 is LQKENI. V shed 1 base and J 0 bases; nucleotides not matched to a gene: 2. CDR3 length equals 16 residues. CDR3 sequence (DNA): TGTGCCAGCTCACCACGGACTAGCGGCTACCAAGAGACCCAGTACTTC. Its protein is CASSPRTSGYQETQYF.

The chain joins TRBV2 to TRBJ1-2, with TRBD1 identical over 8 bases. Losses at the gene ends were 4 bases for V and 7 bases for J; bases not matched to a gene: 8. The CDR3 contains 14 residues. Germline V gene sequence: CDR1 SNHLY, CDR2 FYNNEI. CDR3: CASSVQDRVGGYTF. The CDR3 DNA reads as TGTGCCAGCAGTGTACAGGACAGGGTGGGTGGCTACACCTTC.

The chain has TRBV20-1 and TRBJ1-1; D unclear. Looked up from germline, CDR1 is DFQATT and CDR2 is SNEGSKA (reference sequence). V was clipped by 6 bases and J by 1 base, with 6 bases between them. CDR3 size: 11 residues. CDR3 sequence (DNA): TGCAGTGCCCCGGGGAACACTGAAGCTTTCTTT. It is translated as CSAPGNTEAFF.